This TCR beta chain was recovered during a study of cytomegalovirus exposure and HLA in healthy donors. Overall study results and limits: A reported reduction in N-insertions relative to the roughly 710-donor mean was seen in an Asian-associated ancestry cluster in a later analysis. Highly shared variants forming one cluster were likely a sequencing artifact.

Concerning this clone itself: The antigen remains unidentified.

The PCR contained 60 Vbeta and 13 Jbeta primers. Sequencing used immunoSEQ multiplex PCR; TCRdb keeps in-frame clones, though not all of them. This table holds around 150,000 clones, 76% found once. CDR1 LGHNA and CDR2 YSLEER come from the germline V gene. The CDR3 spans 17 residues. The TCR was taken from a male donor in good health and CMV-seronegative. The V call is TRBV4-3, the J call TRBJ2-5; 10 bases map to TRBD2. With the DNA end fitting TRBJ2-7 better, the J assignment may be wrong. The material sequenced was PBMCs. The CDR3 reads CASSQDPKREGVYEQYF. The CDR3 DNA follows: TGCGCCAGCAGCCAAGATCCGAAGCGGGAGGGCGTCTACGAGCAGTACTTC.